This TCR beta chain was observed in a study of post-analysis software for immune sequencing data. Regarding the study as a whole: In patients, TRBV5-6, TRBV5-1 and TRBV20-1 belonged to five or six TRBV segments found more frequently than in controls.

The germline CDR1 and CDR2 sequences are SGHRS and YFSETQ. CDR3 length: 15 residues. Losses at the gene ends were 1 base for V and 2 bases for J; bases not matched to a gene: 2. Researchers reported that TCR beta cDNA libraries carried unique molecular identifiers. Each CDR3 protein is one row after TCRdb ran MiXCR on the PCR reads. This sample carries 350,000 to 500,000 distinct CDR3 sequences, 30% to 45% of them seen once, and the ten largest clones take 6.5% to 8%. This clonotype was counted only a few times. Its target is not known. Sequences were obtained from blood. The sequence was obtained from a girl under 10 years old with multiple sclerosis. The V call is TRBV5-1, the J call TRBJ2-1; TRBD1 matches 8 bases. Written as DNA, the CDR3 is TGCGCCAGCAGCTTGTCAGGGGGCCCCTACAATGAGCAGTTCTTC. This encodes CASSLSGGPYNEQFF.